This T cell receptor beta chain stems from a study of spatial heterogeneity in lung cancer. TCRdb re-analysed the 5' RACE reads in MiXCR, keeping a single row per CDR3 protein. In the table there are around 10,000 distinct CDR3 sequences, about 3.7% of which are singletons. Trimming stripped 9 bases from V and 6 bases from J, with 19 bases between. Germline V gives CDR1 SGHTA, CDR2 FQGNSA. The CDR3 covers 14 residues. This clonotype qualifies as medium-sized. For a library built for alpha chains, this beta chain is a stray read; little rests on its size. Regarding time point: sample taken at primary tumor resection. Sequencing was performed on whole RNA extracted from tumor and nontumor lung tissue, or from frozen PBMC, and the material was left unsorted.

This rearrangement joins TRBV7-2 to TRBJ2-3, with D possibly TRBD2 on 7 matching bases. This TCR came from a female donor with early-stage non-small cell lung cancer. The specimen comprised PBMCs, sampled at surgery. The CDR3 DNA is TGTGCCAGTACCGTAGGGGGGGGCCTGGATACGCAGTATTTT. Residues: CASTVGGGLDTQYF. Variable domain in full (rest from reference TRBV7-2 and TRBJ2-3): GAGVSQSPSNKVTEKGKDVELRCDPISGHTALYWYRQSLGQGLEFLIYFQGNSAPDKSGLPSDRFSAERTGGSVSTLTIQRTQQEDSAVYLCASTVGGGLDTQYFGPGTRLTVL.